This T cell receptor (beta chain) was found in a study of T cells in Graves' hyperthyroidism and ophthalmopathy (dated by TCRdb to about 2019). Turning to the overall study: Peripheral blood samples were taken at initial diagnosis, before any treatment was given. The study also compared thyroid tissue and blood T-cell repertoires from more than five Graves' hyperthyroidism patients. After sampling, hyperthyroidism patients received methimazole starting at 30 mg daily, and ophthalmopathy patients received high-dose intravenous methylprednisolone. Whether ophthalmopathy could be predicted prospectively was tested in an independent validation cohort made up of 18 to 20 hyperthyroidism patients plus 17 patients who later progressed to ophthalmopathy. The paper describes TCR Vbeta CDR3 sequencing of 120 to 150 peripheral blood samples, made up of 43 ophthalmopathy patients, roughly 75 hyperthyroidism patients and 17 progressor patients. The 100 discovery patients were divided at random into training and test sets in a 7:3 ratio. A discovery cohort of around 100 patients, 43 with Graves' ophthalmopathy and more than 55 with stable Graves' hyperthyroidism, was used to find distinguishing TCR V-J signatures. Overall results and qualifications from the work: No statistical method was used to set the sample size in advance, and investigators knew the group allocation. In validation, the model predicted progression to ophthalmopathy with approximately 70% sensitivity and around 72% specificity, a median of 6.5 months before onset. Most expanded thyroid clonotypes (frequency above 0.001) were also found in blood, which suggests that blood repertoires may mirror thyroid immune responses. In cross-validation, a model built on a 13 V-J signature told ophthalmopathy apart from stable hyperthyroidism with approximately 90% sensitivity and 81% to 82% specificity, and in testing the same model reached 80%/75%.

The CDR3 runs 14 amino acids, cysteine and phenylalanine included. Just the 42-base CDR3 DNA is kept, in frame starting at base 1. CDR1 and CDR2 are drawn from the germline V gene: SGHDN, FVKESK. V is cut back by 2 bases and J by 7 bases, with 3 bases in the junction unmatched. The TCR beta CDR3 regions were amplified from the RNA transcripts. For the first round of RT-PCR on the TCR CDR3, the HTBI primer set was used together with the Qiagen OneStep RT-PCR kit. A second multiplex PCR round built the libraries, followed by size selection and purification. Sequencing of the libraries was done on an Illumina HiSeq2000 using paired-end 100 bp reads. The authors' pipeline ran thus. SOAPnuke was used to process the raw data, with reads discarded if the reads contained adapters or uncalled bases, had a mean Phred below 15, or lacked an exact constant-primer or identifier match. COPE v1.2.5 was used to merge high-quality paired reads, and clonotypes were defined as unique nucleotide sequences. MiTCR v1.1 was used to align the clonotypes against IMGT TRBV, TRBD and TRBJ reference segments. The analysis included only V-J combinations with a frequency above 0.0001, which together covered about 99% of the repertoires. The TCS score was defined as F50 (clonal expansion) divided by E x V (chaos), with BLOSUM62-based TCRdist calculated between CDR3 peptides within each V-J. Welch's t-statistics and random forest reduced around 550 V-J features to roughly 13, which were used in a naive Bayes classifier (R e1071). TCRdb trimmed the raw reads at Q25, called clones with MiXCR and kept productive beta chains. Merged by CDR3 protein, the rows form single entries marked with the most common genes and DNA. These V and J calls originate from TCRdb's pipeline instead of the authors' own analysis. The table for this sample lists about 290,000 distinct CDR3 sequences; roughly an eighth of them were counted only once. The ten largest clones add up to less than 8% of the sample.

Stable Graves' hyperthyroidism was defined as no progression to ophthalmopathy during 18 months of follow-up. Hyperthyroidism patients were newly diagnosed, had a disease duration of under 2 months, and were aged 18 to 65 years. Any patient with an uncontrolled infection, another autoimmune disease, pregnancy or lactation was excluded. Diagnoses were based on clinical symptoms, serum thyroxine and TRAb, thyroid ultrasound and orbital computed tomography. Ficoll-Paque density gradient centrifugation was used to isolate PBMCs from 9.5 to 10 ml of fresh peripheral blood. Total RNA was extracted using Trizol reagent, and RNA quality was assessed on an Agilent 2100 Bioanalyzer. With respect to this clonotype: This receptor's antigen is unknown. Base-call qualities are not available, and no considerably larger clone is one nucleotide away.

The sequence was obtained from a woman aged 40 to 50 with Graves' hyperthyroidism. The sequenced sample consisted of blood. The sequence is built from TRBV14 and TRBJ2-4, and 9 bases in between align with TRBD2. The DNA is as follows: TGTGCCAGCAGCCAATCTAGCGGGGAGAACATTCAGTACTTC. It specifies CASSQSSGENIQYF.